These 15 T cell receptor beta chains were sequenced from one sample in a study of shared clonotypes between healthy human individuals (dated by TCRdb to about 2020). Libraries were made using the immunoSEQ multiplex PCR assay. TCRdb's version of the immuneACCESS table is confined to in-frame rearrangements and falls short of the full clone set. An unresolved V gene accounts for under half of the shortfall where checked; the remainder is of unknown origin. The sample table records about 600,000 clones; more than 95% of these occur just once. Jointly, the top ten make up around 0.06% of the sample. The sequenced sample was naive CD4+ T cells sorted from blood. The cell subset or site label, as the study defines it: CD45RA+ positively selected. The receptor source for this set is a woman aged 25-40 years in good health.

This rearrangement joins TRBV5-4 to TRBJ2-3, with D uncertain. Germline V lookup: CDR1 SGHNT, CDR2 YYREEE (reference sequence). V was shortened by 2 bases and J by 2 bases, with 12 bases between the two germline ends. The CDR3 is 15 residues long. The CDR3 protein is CASSLVSQFTDTQYF. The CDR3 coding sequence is TGTGCCAGCAGCTTAGTCTCACAGTTCACAGATACGCAGTATTTT.

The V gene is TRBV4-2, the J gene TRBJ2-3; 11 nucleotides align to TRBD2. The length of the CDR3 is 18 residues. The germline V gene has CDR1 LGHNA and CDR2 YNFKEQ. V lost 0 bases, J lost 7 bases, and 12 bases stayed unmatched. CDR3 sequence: CASSQDSLTSGSSYTQYF. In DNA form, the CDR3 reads TGTGCCAGCAGCCAAGACAGCTTAACTAGCGGGAGTAGTTATACGCAGTATTTT.

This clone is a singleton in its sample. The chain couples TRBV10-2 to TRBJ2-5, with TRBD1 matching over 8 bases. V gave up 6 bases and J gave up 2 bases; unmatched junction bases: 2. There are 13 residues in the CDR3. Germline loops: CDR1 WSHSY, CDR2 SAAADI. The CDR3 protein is CASRGTGQETQYF. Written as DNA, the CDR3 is TGCGCCAGCAGAGGGACAGGACAAGAGACCCAGTACTTC.

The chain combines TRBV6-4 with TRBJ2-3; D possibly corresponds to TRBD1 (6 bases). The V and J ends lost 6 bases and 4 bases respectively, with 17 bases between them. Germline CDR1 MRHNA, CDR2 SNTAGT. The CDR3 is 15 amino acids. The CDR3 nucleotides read TGTGCCAGCAGCACCGGACACGCAGGGGCAGATACGCAGTATTTT. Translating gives CASSTGHAGADTQYF.

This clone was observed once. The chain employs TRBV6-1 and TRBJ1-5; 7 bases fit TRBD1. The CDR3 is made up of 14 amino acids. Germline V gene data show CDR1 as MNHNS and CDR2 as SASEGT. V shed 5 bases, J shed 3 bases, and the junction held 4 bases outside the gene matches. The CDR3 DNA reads TGTGCCAGCAGTCAACAGGGGAACAATCAGCCCCAGCATTTT. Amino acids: CASSQQGNNQPQHF.

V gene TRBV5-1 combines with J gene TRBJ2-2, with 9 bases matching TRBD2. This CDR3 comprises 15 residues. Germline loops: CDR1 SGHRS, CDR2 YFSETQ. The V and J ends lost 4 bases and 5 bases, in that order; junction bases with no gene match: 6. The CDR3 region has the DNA TGCGCCAGCAGCGCGACTAGCGGAGTTACCGGGGAGCTGTTTTTT. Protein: CASSATSGVTGELFF.

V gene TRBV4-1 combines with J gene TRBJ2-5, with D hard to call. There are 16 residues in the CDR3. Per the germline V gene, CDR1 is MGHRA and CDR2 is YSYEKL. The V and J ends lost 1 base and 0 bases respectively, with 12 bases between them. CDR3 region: CASSQGSDQYQETQYF. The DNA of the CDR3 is TGCGCCAGCAGCCAAGGTTCCGACCAGTACCAAGAGACCCAGTACTTC.

Written as DNA, the CDR3 is TGTGCCATCAGTGTCTCCGGGGGATCCTACGAGCAGTACTTC. Residues: CAISVSGGSYEQYF. This chain uses TRBV10-3 with TRBJ2-5, with D maybe TRBD2 (6 bases). TRBJ2-7 explains the end of the DNA better; the J call may be wrong. Per germline, CDR1 ENHRY and CDR2 SYGVKD. The CDR3 covers 14 residues.

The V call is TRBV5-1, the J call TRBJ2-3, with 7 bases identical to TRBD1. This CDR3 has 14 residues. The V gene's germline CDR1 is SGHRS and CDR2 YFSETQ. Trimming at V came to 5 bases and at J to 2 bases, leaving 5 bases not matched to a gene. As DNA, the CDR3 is TGCGCCAGCAGAACAGGGGCTTCCACAGATACGCAGTATTTT. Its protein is CASRTGASTDTQYF.

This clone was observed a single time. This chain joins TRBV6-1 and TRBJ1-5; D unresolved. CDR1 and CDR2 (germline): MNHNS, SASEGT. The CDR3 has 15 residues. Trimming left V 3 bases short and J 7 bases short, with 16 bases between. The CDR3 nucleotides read TGTGCCAGCAGTGATCAGGTAACCAAATCCCAGCCCCAGCATTTT. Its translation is CASSDQVTKSQPQHF.

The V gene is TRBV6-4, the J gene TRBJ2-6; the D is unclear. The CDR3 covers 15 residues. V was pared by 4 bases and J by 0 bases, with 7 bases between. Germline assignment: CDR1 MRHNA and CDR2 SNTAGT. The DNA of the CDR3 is TGTGCCAGCAGTGCCGAGTTCTCTGGGGCCAACGTCCTGACTTTC. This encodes CASSAEFSGANVLTF.

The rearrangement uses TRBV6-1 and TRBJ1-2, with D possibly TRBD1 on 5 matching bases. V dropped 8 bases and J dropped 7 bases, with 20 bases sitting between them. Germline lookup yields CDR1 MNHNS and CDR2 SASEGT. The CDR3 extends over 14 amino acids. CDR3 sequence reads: CASQEEGVPGGYTF. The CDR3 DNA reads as TGTGCCAGCCAGGAGGAAGGGGTTCCGGGTGGCTACACCTTC.

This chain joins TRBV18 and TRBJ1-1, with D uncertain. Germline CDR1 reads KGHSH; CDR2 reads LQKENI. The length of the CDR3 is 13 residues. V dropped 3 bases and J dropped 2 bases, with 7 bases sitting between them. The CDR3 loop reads CASSPIGNTEAFF. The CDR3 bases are TGTGCCAGCTCACCTATCGGAAACACTGAAGCTTTCTTT.

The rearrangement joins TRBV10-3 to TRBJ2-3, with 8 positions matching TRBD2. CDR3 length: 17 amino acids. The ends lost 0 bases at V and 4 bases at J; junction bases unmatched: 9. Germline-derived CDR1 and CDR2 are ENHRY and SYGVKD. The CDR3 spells CAISESATSAKSDTQYF. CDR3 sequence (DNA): TGTGCCATCAGTGAGTCGGCGACTAGCGCTAAATCAGATACGCAGTATTTT.

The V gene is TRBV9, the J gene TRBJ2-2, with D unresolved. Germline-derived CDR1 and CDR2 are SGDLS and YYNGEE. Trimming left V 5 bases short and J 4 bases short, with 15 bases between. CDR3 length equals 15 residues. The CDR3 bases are TGTGCCAGCAGGGTTGGAGCTACCTCCACCGGGGAGCTGTTTTTT. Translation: CASRVGATSTGELFF.